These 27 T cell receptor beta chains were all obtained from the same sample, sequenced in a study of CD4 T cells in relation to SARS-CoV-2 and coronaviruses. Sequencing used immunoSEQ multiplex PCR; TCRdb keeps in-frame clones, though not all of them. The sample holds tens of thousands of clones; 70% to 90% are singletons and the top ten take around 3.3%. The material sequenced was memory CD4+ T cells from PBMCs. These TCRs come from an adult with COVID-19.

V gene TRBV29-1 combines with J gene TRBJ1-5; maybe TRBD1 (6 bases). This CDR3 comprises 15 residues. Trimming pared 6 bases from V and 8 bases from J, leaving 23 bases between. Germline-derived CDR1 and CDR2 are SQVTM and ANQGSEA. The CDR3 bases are TGCAGCGTGAAAACAGGGTCGGAGGCTGGGGAGCCCCAGCATTTT. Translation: CSVKTGSEAGEPQHF. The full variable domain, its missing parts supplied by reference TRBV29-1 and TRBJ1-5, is SAVISQKPSRDICQRGTSLTIQCQVDSQVTMMFWYRQQPGQSLTLIATANQGSEATYESGFVIDKFPISRPNLTFSTLTVSNMSPEDSSIYLCSVKTGSEAGEPQHFGDGTRLSIL.

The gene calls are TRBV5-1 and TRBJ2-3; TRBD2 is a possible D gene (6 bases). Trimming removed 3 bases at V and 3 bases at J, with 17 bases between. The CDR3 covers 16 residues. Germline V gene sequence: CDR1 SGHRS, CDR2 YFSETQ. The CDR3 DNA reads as TGCGCCAGCAGCTGGCGGGCGGGGATGGGGACAGATACGCAGTATTTT. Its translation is CASSWRAGMGTDTQYF.

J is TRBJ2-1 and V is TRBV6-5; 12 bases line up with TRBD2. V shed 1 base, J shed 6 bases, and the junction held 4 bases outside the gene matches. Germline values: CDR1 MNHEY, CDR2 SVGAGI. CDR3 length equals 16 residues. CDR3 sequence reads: CASSYFPSGRANEQFF. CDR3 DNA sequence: TGTGCCAGCAGTTACTTCCCTAGCGGGAGGGCCAATGAGCAGTTCTTC.

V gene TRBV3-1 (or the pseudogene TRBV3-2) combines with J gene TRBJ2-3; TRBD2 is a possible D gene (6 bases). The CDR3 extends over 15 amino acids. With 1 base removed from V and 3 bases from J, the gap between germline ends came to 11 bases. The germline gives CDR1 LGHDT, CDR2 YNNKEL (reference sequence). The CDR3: CASSQGTGSTDTQYF. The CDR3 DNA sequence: TGTGCCAGCAGCCAAGGGACCGGGAGTACAGATACGCAGTATTTT.

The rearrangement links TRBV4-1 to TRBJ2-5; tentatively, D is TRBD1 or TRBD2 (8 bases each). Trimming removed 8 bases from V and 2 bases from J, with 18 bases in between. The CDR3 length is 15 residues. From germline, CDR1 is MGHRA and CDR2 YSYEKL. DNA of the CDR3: TGCGCCAGCTTAGCGGGACAGGAAAATCAAGAGACCCAGTACTTC. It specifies CASLAGQENQETQYF.

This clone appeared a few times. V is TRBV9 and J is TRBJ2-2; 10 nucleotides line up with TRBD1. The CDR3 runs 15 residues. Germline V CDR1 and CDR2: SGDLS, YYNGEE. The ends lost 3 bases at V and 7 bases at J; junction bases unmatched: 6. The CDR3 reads CASSDLTGGIGELFF. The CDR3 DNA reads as TGTGCCAGCAGCGACCTGACAGGGGGCATCGGGGAGCTGTTTTTT.

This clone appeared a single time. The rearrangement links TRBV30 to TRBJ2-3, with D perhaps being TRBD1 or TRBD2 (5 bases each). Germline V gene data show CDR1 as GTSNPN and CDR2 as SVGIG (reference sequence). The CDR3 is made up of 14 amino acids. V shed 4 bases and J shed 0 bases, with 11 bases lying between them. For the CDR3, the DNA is TGTGCCTGGAAACAGCGGACAAGCACAGATACGCAGTATTTT. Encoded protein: CAWKQRTSTDTQYF.

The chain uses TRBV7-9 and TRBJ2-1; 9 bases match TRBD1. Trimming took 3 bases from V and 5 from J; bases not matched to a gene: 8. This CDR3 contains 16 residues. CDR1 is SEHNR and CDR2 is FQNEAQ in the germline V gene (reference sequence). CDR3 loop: CASSLGTGQGNNEQFF. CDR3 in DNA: TGTGCCAGCAGCTTGGGTACGGGACAGGGAAACAATGAGCAGTTCTTC.

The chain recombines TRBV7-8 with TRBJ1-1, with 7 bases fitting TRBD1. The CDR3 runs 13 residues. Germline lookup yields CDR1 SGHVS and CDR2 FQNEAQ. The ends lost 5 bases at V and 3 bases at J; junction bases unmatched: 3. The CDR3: CASSQQGHTEAFF. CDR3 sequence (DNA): TGTGCCAGCAGCCAACAGGGGCACACTGAAGCTTTCTTT.

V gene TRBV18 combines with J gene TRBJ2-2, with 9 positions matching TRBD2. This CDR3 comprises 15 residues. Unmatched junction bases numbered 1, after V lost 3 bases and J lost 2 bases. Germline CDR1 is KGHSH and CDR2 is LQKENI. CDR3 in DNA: TGTGCCAGCTCACCGGGACTAGCCAACACCGGGGAGCTGTTTTTT. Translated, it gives CASSPGLANTGELFF.

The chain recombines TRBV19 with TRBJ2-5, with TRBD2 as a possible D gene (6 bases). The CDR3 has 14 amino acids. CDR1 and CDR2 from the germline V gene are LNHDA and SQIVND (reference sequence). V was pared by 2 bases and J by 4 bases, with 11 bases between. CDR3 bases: TGTGCCAGTAGTATATCTAGCGTGACAGAGACCCAGTACTTC. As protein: CASSISSVTETQYF.

CDR3 loop: CASSLVAGGVETQYF. CDR3 DNA: TGTGCCAGCAGCTTGGTGGCGGGAGGGGTAGAGACCCAGTACTTC. The genes are TRBV5-6 and TRBJ2-5; 9 nucleotides agree with TRBD2. V lost 0 bases, J lost 4 bases, and 4 bases stayed unmatched. Germline CDR1 SGHDT, CDR2 YYEEEE. The CDR3 has 15 amino acids. Supplemented by reference TRBV5-6 and TRBJ2-5, the full variable domain reads DAGVTQSPTHLIKTRGQQVTLRCSPKSGHDTVSWYQQALGQGPQFIFQYYEEEERQRGNFPDRFSGHQFPNYSSELNVNALLLGDSALYLCASSLVAGGVETQYFGPGTRLLVL.

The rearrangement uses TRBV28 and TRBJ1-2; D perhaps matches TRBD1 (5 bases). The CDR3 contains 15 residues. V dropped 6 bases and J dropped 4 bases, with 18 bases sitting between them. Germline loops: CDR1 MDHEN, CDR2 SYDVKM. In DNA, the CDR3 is TGTGCCAGCAGATCTTGGGACGGGGTGAGCTATGGCTACACCTTC. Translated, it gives CASRSWDGVSYGYTF.

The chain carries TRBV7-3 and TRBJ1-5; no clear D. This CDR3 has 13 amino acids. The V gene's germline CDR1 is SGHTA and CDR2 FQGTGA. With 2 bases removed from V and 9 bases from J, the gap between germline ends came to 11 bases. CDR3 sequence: CASSLQGNGPQHF. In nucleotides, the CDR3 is TGTGCCAGCAGCTTACAAGGAAATGGGCCCCAGCATTTT.

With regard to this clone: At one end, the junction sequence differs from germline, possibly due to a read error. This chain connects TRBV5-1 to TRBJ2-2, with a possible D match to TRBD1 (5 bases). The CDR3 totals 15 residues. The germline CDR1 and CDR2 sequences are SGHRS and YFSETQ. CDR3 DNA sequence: TGCGCCAGCAGCTTGGATGGGGCGAAGACCGGGGAGCTGTTTTTT. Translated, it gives CASSLDGAKTGELFF.

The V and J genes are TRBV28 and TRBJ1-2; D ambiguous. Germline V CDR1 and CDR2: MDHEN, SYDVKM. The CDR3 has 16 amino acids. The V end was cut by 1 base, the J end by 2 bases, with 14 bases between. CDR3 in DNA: TGTGCCAGCAGTTTATCGGAGGCCTTACTAAACTATGGCTACACCTTC. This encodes CASSLSEALLNYGYTF.

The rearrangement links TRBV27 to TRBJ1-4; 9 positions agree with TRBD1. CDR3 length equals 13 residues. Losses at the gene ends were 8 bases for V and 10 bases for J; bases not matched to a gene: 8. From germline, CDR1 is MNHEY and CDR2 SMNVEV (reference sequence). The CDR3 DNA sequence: TGTGCCAGCCTCGGGACAGGGTGGCTAAAACTGTTTTTT. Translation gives CASLGTGWLKLFF.

CDR3 amino acids: CASSFSPGGGWTDTQYF. The CDR3 bases are TGTGCCAGCAGTTTTTCCCCCGGGGGCGGTTGGACAGATACGCAGTATTTT. This chain uses TRBV28 with TRBJ2-3; possibly TRBD1 or TRBD2 for D (6 bases each). The CDR3 runs 17 residues. Germline V CDR1 and CDR2: MDHEN, SYDVKM. V was cut by 3 bases and J by 3 bases, with 19 bases left in between.

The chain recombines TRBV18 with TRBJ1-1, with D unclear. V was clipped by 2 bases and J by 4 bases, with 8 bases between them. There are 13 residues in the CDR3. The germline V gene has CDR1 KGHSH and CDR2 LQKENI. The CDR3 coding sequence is TGTGCCAGCTCACCAGCCGGGAGCACTGAAGCTTTCTTT. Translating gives CASSPAGSTEAFF.

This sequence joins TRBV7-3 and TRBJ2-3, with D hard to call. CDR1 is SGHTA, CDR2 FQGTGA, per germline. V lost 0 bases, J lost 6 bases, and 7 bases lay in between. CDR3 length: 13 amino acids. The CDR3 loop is CASSLTQFDTQYF. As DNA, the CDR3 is TGTGCCAGCAGCTTAACCCAGTTCGATACGCAGTATTTT.

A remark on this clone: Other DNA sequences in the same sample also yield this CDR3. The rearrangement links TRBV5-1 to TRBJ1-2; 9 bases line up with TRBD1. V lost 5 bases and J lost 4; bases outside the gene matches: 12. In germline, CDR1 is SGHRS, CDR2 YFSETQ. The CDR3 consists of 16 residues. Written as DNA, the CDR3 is TGCGCCAGCAGTCTAGCACAAGGACAGGGGTTCTATGGCTACACCTTC. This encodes CASSLAQGQGFYGYTF.

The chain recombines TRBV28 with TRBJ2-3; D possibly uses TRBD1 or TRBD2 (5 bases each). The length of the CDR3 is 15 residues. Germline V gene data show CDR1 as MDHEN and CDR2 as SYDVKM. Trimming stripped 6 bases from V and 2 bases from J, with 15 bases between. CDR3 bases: TGTGCCAGCAGCGACTGGGGCGGGCACACAGATACGCAGTATTTT. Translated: CASSDWGGHTDTQYF. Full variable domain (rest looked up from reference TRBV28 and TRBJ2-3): DVKVTQSSRYLVKRTGEKVFLECVQDMDHENMFWYRQDPGLGLRLIYFSYDVKMKEKGDIPEGYSVSREKKERFSLILESASTNQTSMYLCASSDWGGHTDTQYFGPGTRLTVL.

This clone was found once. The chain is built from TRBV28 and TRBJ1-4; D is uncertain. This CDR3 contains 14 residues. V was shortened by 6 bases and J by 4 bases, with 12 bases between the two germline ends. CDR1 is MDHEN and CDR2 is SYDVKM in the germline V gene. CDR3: CASSRRTVNEKLFF. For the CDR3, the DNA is TGTGCCAGCAGCCGAAGGACCGTTAATGAAAAACTGTTTTTT. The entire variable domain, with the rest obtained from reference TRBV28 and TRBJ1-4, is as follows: DVKVTQSSRYLVKRTGEKVFLECVQDMDHENMFWYRQDPGLGLRLIYFSYDVKMKEKGDIPEGYSVSREKKERFSLILESASTNQTSMYLCASSRRTVNEKLFFGSGTQLSVL.

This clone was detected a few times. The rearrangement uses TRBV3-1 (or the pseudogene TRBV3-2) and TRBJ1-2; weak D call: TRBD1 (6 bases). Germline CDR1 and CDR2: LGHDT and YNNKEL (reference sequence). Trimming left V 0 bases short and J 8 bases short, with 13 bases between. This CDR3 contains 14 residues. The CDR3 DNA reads TGTGCCAGCAGCCAAGAGATACAGGGTAGCGGCTACACCTTC. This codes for CASSQEIQGSGYTF.

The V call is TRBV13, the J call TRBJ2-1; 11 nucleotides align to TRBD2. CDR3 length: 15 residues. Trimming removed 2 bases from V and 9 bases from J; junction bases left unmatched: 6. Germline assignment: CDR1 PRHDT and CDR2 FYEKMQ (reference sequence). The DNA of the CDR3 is TGTGCCAGCAGCTTAACTAGCGGGAGTCTCTTTGAGCAGTTCTTC. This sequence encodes CASSLTSGSLFEQFF.

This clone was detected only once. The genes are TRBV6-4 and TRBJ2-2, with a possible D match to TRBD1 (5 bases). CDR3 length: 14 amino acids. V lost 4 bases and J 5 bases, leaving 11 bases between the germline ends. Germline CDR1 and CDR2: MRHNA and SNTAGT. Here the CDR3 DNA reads TGTGCCAGCAGTGGAACCCCAGGGACCGGGGAGCTGTTTTTT. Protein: CASSGTPGTGELFF.

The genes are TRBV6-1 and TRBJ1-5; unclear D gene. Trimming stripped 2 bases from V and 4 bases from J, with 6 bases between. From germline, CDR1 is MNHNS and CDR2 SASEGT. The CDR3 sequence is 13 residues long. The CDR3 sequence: CASSEMENQPQHF. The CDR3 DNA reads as TGTGCCAGCAGTGAAATGGAAAATCAGCCCCAGCATTTT.